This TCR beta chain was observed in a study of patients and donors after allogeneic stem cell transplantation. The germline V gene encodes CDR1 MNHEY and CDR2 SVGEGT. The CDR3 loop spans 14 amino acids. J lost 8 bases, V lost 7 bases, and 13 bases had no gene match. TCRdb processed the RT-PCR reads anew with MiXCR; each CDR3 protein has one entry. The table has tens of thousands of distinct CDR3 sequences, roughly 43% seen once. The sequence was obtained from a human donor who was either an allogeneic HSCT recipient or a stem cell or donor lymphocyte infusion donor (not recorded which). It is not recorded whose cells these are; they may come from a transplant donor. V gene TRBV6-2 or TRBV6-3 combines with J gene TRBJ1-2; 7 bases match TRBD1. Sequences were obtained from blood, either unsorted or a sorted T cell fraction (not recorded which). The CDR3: CASTPMGQLGGYTF. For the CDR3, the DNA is TGTGCCAGCACTCCTATGGGACAGCTCGGCGGCTACACCTTC.